This T cell receptor beta chain was identified in a study of OX40 agonist ivuxolimab in advanced cancers. As for the study in general: Treatment of patients was with ivuxolimab, an agonistic anti-OX40 (CD134) antibody.

Assay used: immunoSEQ multiplex PCR; TCRdb lists only in-frame clones, some missing. The sample consists of around 35,000 clones, 81% of them appearing once. The CDR3 spans 15 residues. The V gene's germline CDR1 is SGHKS and CDR2 YYEKEE (reference sequence). Trimming shortened V by 6 bases and J by 5 bases, and 17 bases separated the two germline ends. This specimen was CD4+ or CD8+ T cells sorted from blood, taken in a trial of the OX40 agonist ivuxolimab. V and J are TRBV5-5 and TRBJ2-2; D might be TRBD2 (6 bases). The sequence was collected from an adult with an advanced solid tumor such as melanoma, head and neck, liver or kidney cancer. CDR3 sequence reads: CASTNLGGKTGELFF. CDR3 bases: TGTGCCAGCACTAATCTGGGGGGAAAAACCGGGGAGCTGTTTTTT.